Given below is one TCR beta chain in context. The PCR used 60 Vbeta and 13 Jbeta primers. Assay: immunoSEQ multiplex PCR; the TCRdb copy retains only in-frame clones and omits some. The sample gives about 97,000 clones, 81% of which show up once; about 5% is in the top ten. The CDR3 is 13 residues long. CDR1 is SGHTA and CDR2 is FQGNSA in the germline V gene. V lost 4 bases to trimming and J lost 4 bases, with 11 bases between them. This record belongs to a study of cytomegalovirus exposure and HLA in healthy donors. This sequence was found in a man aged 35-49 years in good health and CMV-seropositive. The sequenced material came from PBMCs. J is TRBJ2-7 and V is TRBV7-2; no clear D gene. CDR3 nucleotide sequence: TGTGCCAGCAGCTCCCGAGTTCGTTACGAGCAGTACTTC. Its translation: CASSSRVRYEQYF.